The clone carrying this T cell receptor beta chain was detected many times. The antigen remains unidentified. This sample was included in a study of neurological immune-mediated disorders. Study findings and constraints: HTLV-1-associated myelopathy led in TCR clonal expansion, while multiple sclerosis ranked lowest, below healthy controls.

CDR3 size: 16 residues. Trimming left V 0 bases short and J 0 bases short, with 12 bases between. CDR1 and CDR2 (germline): SGHRS, YFSETQ. Libraries used 2 million unsorted PBMCs kept frozen in RNAlater. 5'RACE employing 10-nucleotide random UMIs yielded the cDNA. The output of every sequencing run exceeded 180 million TCR-beta sequences, derived from 15-18 subjects. In TCRdb, the 5' RACE reads were re-called with MiXCR into one record per CDR3 protein. The table lists roughly 62,000 distinct CDR3 sequences, about an eighth of them singletons. The sequence was obtained from a man aged 60 to 75 in good health. The chain combines TRBV5-1 with TRBJ1-1; D is possibly TRBD1 (6 bases). Sequencing used PBMCs. This CDR3 reads CASSLVGSGVNTEAFF. In DNA form, the CDR3 reads TGCGCCAGCAGCTTGGTCGGCTCAGGGGTGAACACTGAAGCTTTCTTT.